This T cell receptor (beta chain) was sequenced during a study of T cells in localized non-small cell lung cancer. Using immunoSEQ multiplex PCR, the repertoire was profiled, and TCRdb retains in-frame clones only, with some absent. The sample yields roughly 39,000 clones, 75% to 85% seen once. General study results and limits: There were a median roughly 60 of the top 100 tumor clones appearing in adjacent lung. Adjacent uninvolved lung had the highest clonality, suggesting focused antigen responses. Longer survival (overall) was linked to higher T cell density in blood. Only one tumor region went through sequencing, so heterogeneity may still be there.

In regard to this clone: Its antigen is still unknown.

This clonotype originated in a woman aged 40-75 years with stage II squamous cell lung carcinoma. Specimen: PBMCs, collected before any cancer treatment.

The chain's CDR3 is CASSYRPGTDNYGYTF. CDR3 DNA sequence: TGTGCCAGCAGTTACCGGCCCGGGACAGACAACTATGGCTACACCTTC. J is TRBJ1-2 and V is TRBV6-6, with 7 bases aligning to TRBD1. Germline CDR1 reads MNHNY; CDR2 reads SVGAGI (reference sequence). The CDR3 length is 16 residues. V dropped 2 bases and J dropped 2; count of bases not matched to a gene: 8.